The present T cell receptor (beta chain) was sequenced within a study of T cell repertoires in cytomegalovirus infection. This clonotype was detected ten times or more. Via MiXCR, TCRdb re-called the reads, giving one row per CDR3 protein. Among about 460,000 distinct CDR3 sequences listed, about 11% were seen once. V shed 4 bases and J 0 bases; nucleotides not matched to a gene: 3. CDR1 is LGHDT and CDR2 is YNNKEL in the germline V gene (reference sequence). The CDR3 consists of 18 residues. Sequencing used PBMCs. The rearrangement uses TRBV3-1 and TRBJ2-2; TRBD2 matches at 15 bases. The origin of this receptor is a human donor in good health (CMV status not recorded). Some clones in this sample may be carry-over from other donors' samples. CDR3 protein: CASSRGLAGGPNTGELFF. The CDR3 DNA reads TGTGCCAGCAGCCGGGGACTAGCGGGGGGCCCGAACACCGGGGAGCTGTTTTTT.